These 6 T cell receptor beta chains share one sample of origin, sequenced in a study of control samples from healthy donors and cancer patients (TCRdb year 2020). Library preparation employed the immunoSEQ multiplex PCR assay. TCRdb obtained this table from immuneACCESS and retained in-frame rearrangements with V and J assigned. These tables miss some clones; where compared with another copy, unresolved V genes account for less than half of the shortfall, and the remainder is unexplained. This sample holds some 99,000 clones; about 89% were observed only once. The ten most abundant clones make up 17% of the sample. Material: blood. Receptor source: a woman in her fifties or sixties in good health.

V is TRBV19 and J is TRBJ2-3; 11 bases match TRBD2. V lost 7 bases, J lost 2 bases, and 5 bases stayed unmatched. CDR1 is LNHDA, CDR2 SQIVND, per germline (reference sequence). The length of the CDR3 is 15 residues. The DNA of the CDR3 is TGTGCCAGTACCCAGACTAGCGGGGTCACAGATACGCAGTATTTT. This codes for CASTQTSGVTDTQYF.

This rearrangement joins TRBV4-1 to TRBJ1-2; no reliable D call. This CDR3 contains 14 residues. V lost 2 bases, J lost 8 bases, and 15 bases lay in between. Germline lookup yields CDR1 MGHRA and CDR2 YSYEKL. DNA for the CDR3: TGCGCCAGCAGCCAAATAGGAAAGGATCAGGGCTACACCTTC. Amino acids: CASSQIGKDQGYTF.

This chain links TRBV5-5 with TRBJ1-2; 9 bases line up with TRBD1. CDR1 is SGHKS and CDR2 is YYEKEE in the germline V gene (reference sequence). The CDR3 runs to 20 residues. The ends lost 5 bases at V and 4 bases at J; junction bases unmatched: 24. The CDR3 sequence: CASSRFPHQAYRGRPYGYTF. CDR3 sequence (DNA): TGTGCCAGCAGTCGATTTCCACACCAAGCTTACAGGGGGCGCCCCTATGGCTACACCTTC.

This clone was seen a handful of times. The chain employs TRBV12-3 or TRBV12-4 and TRBJ1-1, with a tentative D call TRBD1 (5 bases). CDR3 length: 13 residues. The V gene lost 1 base and the J gene lost 7 bases, with 10 bases spanning the gap. CDR3 nucleotides: TGTGCCAGCAGTTTAGATGGGGCGGGTGAAGCTTTCTTT. Amino acids: CASSLDGAGEAFF.

The rearrangement uses TRBV18 and TRBJ2-2, with D uncertain. This CDR3 contains 15 residues. V lost 2 bases, J lost 1 base, and 8 bases lay in between. The germline CDR1 and CDR2 sequences are KGHSH and LQKENI. The CDR3 reads CASSPLSGNTGELFF. DNA for the CDR3: TGTGCCAGCTCACCATTATCGGGGAACACCGGGGAGCTGTTTTTT.

The V and J genes are TRBV6-1 and TRBJ1-1; D unclear. This CDR3 is built from 15 residues. Germline V gene data show CDR1 as MNHNS and CDR2 as SASEGT. V was clipped by 2 bases and J by 3 bases, with 13 bases between them. The CDR3 sequence is CASSEIRDTDTEAFF. The CDR3 DNA sequence: TGTGCCAGCAGTGAAATTAGGGATACGGACACTGAAGCTTTCTTT.